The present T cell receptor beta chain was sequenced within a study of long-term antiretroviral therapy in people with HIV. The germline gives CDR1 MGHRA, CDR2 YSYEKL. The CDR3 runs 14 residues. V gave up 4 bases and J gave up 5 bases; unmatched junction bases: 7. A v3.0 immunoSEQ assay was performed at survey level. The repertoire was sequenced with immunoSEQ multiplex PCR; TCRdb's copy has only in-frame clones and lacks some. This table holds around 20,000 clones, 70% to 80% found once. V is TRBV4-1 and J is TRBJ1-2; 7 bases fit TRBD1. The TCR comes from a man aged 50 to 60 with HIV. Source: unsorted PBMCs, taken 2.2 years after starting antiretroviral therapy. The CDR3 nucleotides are TGCGCCAGCAGCCTGACAGGGACAGCGTATGGCTACACCTTC. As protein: CASSLTGTAYGYTF.